These 8 T cell receptor beta chains share one sample of origin, sequenced in a study of blood T cell repertoires in COVID-19. This table comes from immunoSEQ multiplex PCR, and its TCRdb copy is limited to in-frame clones, with some not included. The data hold roughly 250,000 clones, with 75% to 95% observed a single time. The sample was PBMCs or T cells enriched from blood (not recorded which). These receptors came from a woman under 30 who had recovered from COVID-19.

The J gene is TRBJ2-3, the V gene TRBV5-4; 9 bases fit TRBD2. Germline trimming cut 2 bases from V and 2 bases from J; bases unmatched to any gene: 12. This CDR3 has 18 amino acids. Germline lookup yields CDR1 SGHNT and CDR2 YYREEE (reference sequence). The CDR3 sequence is CASSFRLAGLPLTDTQYF. The CDR3 region has the DNA TGTGCCAGCAGCTTCCGGCTAGCGGGACTACCTCTCACAGATACGCAGTATTTT.

This chain connects TRBV5-1 to TRBJ2-2; tentatively, D is TRBD2 (5 bases). The CDR3 is 15 amino acids. V was pared by 0 bases and J by 4 bases, with 10 bases between. The germline CDR1 and CDR2 sequences are SGHRS and YFSETQ. CDR3 loop: CASSLDGAATGELFF. CDR3 DNA: TGCGCCAGCAGCTTGGATGGAGCGGCCACCGGGGAGCTGTTTTTT.

This chain links TRBV7-2 with TRBJ1-2, with D perhaps TRBD1 (5 bases). The V gene's germline CDR1 is SGHTA and CDR2 FQGNSA. This CDR3 has 16 amino acids. V lost 2 bases and J 2 bases, leaving 15 bases between the germline ends. CDR3 sequence reads: CASSLISPWGNYGYTF. CDR3 in DNA: TGTGCCAGCAGCTTAATATCACCCTGGGGCAACTATGGCTACACCTTC.

The gene calls are TRBV7-3 and TRBJ2-5; TRBD2 is a possible D gene (6 bases). V was cut by 5 bases and J by 2 bases, with 9 bases left in between. Germline V gene data show CDR1 as SGHTA and CDR2 as FQGTGA. The CDR3 runs 13 residues. The chain's CDR3 is CASSRGLQETQYF. The CDR3 nucleotides read TGTGCCAGCAGCCGGGGGTTGCAAGAGACCCAGTACTTC.

The chain is built from TRBV28 and TRBJ1-1, with 9 bases aligning to TRBD1. With 2 bases clipped from V and 11 bases from J, the junction kept 9 bases outside the gene matches. Germline V gene data show CDR1 as MDHEN and CDR2 as SYDVKM. The CDR3 is 14 amino acids. CDR3 nucleotides: TGTGCCAGCAGTTTAGCCCCGGGACAGGGTAAGGCTTTCTTT. Translated: CASSLAPGQGKAFF.

The J gene is TRBJ2-7, the V gene TRBV29-1; 9 nucleotides line up with TRBD2. CDR1 and CDR2 (germline): SQVTM, ANQGSEA. This CDR3 spans 13 amino acids. J gave up 3 bases and V 6 bases, and 6 bases lay outside the gene matches. This CDR3 is CSVAGGRNYEQYF. The CDR3 region has the DNA TGCAGCGTGGCGGGGGGGCGCAACTACGAGCAGTACTTC.

Turning to this clone: The sample holds other DNA sequences that translate to the same CDR3. The rearrangement links TRBV3-1 (or the pseudogene TRBV3-2) to TRBJ1-2; the match to TRBD1 covers 8 bases. The germline V gene encodes CDR1 LGHDT and CDR2 YNNKEL (reference sequence). CDR3 length: 14 amino acids. Trimming at V came to 4 bases and at J to 4 bases, leaving 5 bases not matched to a gene. The CDR3 here is CASSPTGGSYGYTF. As DNA, the CDR3 is TGTGCCAGCAGCCCTACAGGGGGGAGCTATGGCTACACCTTC.

The CDR3 sequence: CASSPMTGGVYGYTF. As DNA, the CDR3 is TGTGCCAGCAGTCCGATGACAGGGGGCGTCTATGGCTACACCTTC. The rearrangement joins TRBV27 to TRBJ1-2; 10 bases align to TRBD1. Germline lookup yields CDR1 MNHEY and CDR2 SMNVEV (reference sequence). CDR3 length: 15 amino acids. V was clipped by 5 bases and J by 4 bases; unmatched bases: 7.